This T cell receptor beta chain was recorded in a study of T-cell reconstitution after alpha-beta-depleted transplantation in children. This clonotype was detected a few times. It was with unique molecular identifiers that the TCRbeta library was prepared. TCRdb reprocessed the PCR reads with MiXCR, giving one entry per CDR3 protein. Among hundreds of thousands of distinct CDR3 sequences, more than 9% were seen once, and the ten largest hold around 10%. CDR3 length: 15 residues. Germline V CDR1 and CDR2: ENHRY, SYGVKD. V was clipped by 7 bases and J by 0 bases; unmatched bases: 9. The receptor comes from a human donor who donated a stem cell graft to a child with SCID. Sequenced material: PBMCs from the stem cell graft donor, taken from the stem cell graft. V gene TRBV10-3 combines with J gene TRBJ2-7, with TRBD2 identical over 7 bases. The CDR3 nucleotides are TGTGCCATCACCCGGGGAGGGGAGGACTCCTACGAGCAGTACTTC. Its translation: CAITRGGEDSYEQYF.